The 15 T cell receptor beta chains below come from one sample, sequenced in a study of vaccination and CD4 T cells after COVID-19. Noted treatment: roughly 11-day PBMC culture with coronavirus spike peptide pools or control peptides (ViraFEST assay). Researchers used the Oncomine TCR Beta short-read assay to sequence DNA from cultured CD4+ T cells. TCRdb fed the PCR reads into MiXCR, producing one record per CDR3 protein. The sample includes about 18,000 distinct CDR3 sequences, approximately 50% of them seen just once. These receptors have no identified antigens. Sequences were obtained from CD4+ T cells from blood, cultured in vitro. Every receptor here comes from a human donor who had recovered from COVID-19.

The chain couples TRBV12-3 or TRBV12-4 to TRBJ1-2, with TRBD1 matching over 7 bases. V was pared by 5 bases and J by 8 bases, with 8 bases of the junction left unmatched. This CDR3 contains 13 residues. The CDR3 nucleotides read TGTGCCAGCAGTACCGACAGGGTAGACGGCTACACCTTC. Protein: CASSTDRVDGYTF.

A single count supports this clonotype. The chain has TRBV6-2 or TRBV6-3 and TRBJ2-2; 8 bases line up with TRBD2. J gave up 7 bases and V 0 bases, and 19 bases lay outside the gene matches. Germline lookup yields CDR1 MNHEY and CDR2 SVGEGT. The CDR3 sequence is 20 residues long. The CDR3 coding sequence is TGTGCCAGCAGTTACTCGAAACGGGGCCTAGCGGGTCCCCTCGACGGGGAGCTGTTTTTT. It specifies CASSYSKRGLAGPLDGELFF.

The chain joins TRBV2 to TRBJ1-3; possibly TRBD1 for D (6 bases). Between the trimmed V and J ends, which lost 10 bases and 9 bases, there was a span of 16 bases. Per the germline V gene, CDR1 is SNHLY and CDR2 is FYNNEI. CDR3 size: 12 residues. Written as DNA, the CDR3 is TGTGCCAAAAGGGACACCGGGGGCACCATATATTTT. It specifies CAKRDTGGTIYF. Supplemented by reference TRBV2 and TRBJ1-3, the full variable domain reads EPEVTQTPSHQVTQMGQEVILRCVPISNHLYFYWYRQILGQKVEFLVSFYNNEISEKSEIFDDQFSVERPDGSNFTLKIRSTKLEDSAMYFCAKRDTGGTIYFGEGSWLTVV.

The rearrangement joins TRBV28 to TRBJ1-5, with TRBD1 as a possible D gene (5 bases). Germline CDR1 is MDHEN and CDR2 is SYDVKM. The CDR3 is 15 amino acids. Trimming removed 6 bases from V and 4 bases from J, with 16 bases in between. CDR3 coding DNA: TGTGCCAGCAGGACCGCGGGGCTTCGGAATCAGCCCCAGCATTTT. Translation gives CASRTAGLRNQPQHF.

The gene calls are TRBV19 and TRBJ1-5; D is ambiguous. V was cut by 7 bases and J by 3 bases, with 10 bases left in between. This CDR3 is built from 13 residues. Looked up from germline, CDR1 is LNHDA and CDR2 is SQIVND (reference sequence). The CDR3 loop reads CASKTGNNQPQHF. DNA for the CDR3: TGTGCCAGTAAGACGGGGAACAATCAGCCCCAGCATTTT.

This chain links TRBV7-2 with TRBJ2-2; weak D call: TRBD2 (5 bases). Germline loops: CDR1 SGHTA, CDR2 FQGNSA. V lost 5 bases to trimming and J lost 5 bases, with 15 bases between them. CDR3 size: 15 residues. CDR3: CASSEFRDRTGELFF. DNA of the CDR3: TGTGCCAGCAGCGAATTCCGGGATAGGACCGGGGAGCTGTTTTTT.

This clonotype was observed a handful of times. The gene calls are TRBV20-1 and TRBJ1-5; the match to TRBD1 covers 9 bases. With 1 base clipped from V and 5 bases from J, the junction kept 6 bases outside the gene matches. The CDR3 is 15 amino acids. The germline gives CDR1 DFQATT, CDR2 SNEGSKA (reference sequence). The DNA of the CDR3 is TGCAGTGCTAGAGGGGGACAGGGTGGGGATCAGCCCCAGCATTTT. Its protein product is CSARGGQGGDQPQHF.

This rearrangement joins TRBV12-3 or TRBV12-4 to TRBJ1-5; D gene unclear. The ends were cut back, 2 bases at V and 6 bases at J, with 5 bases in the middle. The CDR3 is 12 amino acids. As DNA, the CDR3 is TGTGCCAGCAGTTTAAGTACTCAGCCCCAGCATTTT. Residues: CASSLSTQPQHF.

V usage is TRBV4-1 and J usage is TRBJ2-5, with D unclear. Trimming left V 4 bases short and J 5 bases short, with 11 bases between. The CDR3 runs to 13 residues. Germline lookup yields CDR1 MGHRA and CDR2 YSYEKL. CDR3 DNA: TGCGCCAGCAGCCTAATGGAAGGGGAGACCCAGTACTTC. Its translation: CASSLMEGETQYF.

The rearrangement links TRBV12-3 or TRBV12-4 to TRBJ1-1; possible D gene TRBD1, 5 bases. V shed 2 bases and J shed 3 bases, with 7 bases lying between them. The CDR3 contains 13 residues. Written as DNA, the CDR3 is TGTGCCAGCAGTTTAATGGGGGACACTGAAGCTTTCTTT. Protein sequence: CASSLMGDTEAFF.

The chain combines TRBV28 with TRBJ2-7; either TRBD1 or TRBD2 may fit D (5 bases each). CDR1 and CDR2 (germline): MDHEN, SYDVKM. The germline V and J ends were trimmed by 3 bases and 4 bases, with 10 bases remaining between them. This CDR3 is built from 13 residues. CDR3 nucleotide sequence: TGTGCCAGCAGTTTTTACAGGAGGTACGAGCAGTACTTC. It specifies CASSFYRRYEQYF.

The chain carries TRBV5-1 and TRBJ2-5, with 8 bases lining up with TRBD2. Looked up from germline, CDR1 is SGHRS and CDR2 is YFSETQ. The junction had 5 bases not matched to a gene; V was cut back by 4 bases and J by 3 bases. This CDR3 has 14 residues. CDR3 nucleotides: TGCGCCAGCAGCGTCACTAGCGGTAAAGAGACCCAGTACTTC. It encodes CASSVTSGKETQYF.

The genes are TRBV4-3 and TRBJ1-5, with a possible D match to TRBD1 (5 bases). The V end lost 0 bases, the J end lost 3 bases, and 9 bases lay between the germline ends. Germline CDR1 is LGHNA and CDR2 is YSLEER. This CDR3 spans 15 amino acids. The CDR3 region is CASSQDSRANQPQHF. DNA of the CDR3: TGCGCCAGCAGCCAAGATAGCAGGGCCAATCAGCCCCAGCATTTT.

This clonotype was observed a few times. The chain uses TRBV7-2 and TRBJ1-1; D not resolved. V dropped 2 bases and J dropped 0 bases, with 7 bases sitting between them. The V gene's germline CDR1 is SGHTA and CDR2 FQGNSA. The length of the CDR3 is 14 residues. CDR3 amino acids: CASSLSDMNTEAFF. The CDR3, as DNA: TGTGCCAGCAGCTTAAGTGATATGAACACTGAAGCTTTCTTT.

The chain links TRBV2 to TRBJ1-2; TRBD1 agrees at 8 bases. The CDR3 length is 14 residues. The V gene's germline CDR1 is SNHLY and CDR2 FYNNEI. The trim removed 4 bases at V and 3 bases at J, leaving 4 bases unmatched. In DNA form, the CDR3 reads TGTGCCAGCAGTGCGACAGGGGTTGACTATGGCTACACCTTC. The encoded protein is CASSATGVDYGYTF.